This is a list of T cell receptor beta chains from one sample in a study of OX40 agonist ivuxolimab in advanced cancers. Profiled with immunoSEQ multiplex PCR; TCRdb holds only in-frame clones, not every one. The table includes some 100,000 clones, approximately 90% detected once. The specimen comprised CD4+ or CD8+ T cells sorted from blood, sampled in a trial of the OX40 agonist ivuxolimab. These receptors originate from an adult with an advanced solid tumor such as melanoma, head and neck, liver or kidney cancer. CDR3s include the opening cysteine and the closing phenylalanine or tryptophan. Fields, in order: CDR3 protein, CDR3 DNA, J gene, D gene, clone size, V gene. D genes are given only for firm matches. Expanded clones get a size class; other rows say once, few or many, or leave the size out.

CDR3 protein: CASSTGLTRSGANVLTF
CDR3 DNA: TGTGCCAGTAGTACGGGACTGACCCGCTCTGGGGCCAACGTCCTGACTTTC
J gene: TRBJ2-6
D gene: -
clone size: -
V gene: TRBV19

CDR3 protein: CASSSVRGAETQYF
CDR3 DNA: TGTGCCAGCAGCTCCGTGAGGGGAGCGGAGACCCAGTACTTC
J gene: TRBJ2-5
D gene: -
clone size: -
V gene: TRBV7-9

CDR3 protein: CASSQVGTGVDEQYF
CDR3 DNA: TGCGCCAGCAGCCAAGTGGGGACAGGGGTAGACGAGCAGTACTTC
J gene: TRBJ2-7
D gene: TRBD1
clone size: -
V gene: TRBV4-1

CDR3 protein: CASSDGQGAFF
CDR3 DNA: TGCGCCAGCAGTGATGGACAGGGGGCTTTCTTT
J gene: TRBJ1-1
D gene: TRBD1
clone size: few
V gene: TRBV10-2

CDR3 protein: CASRIPAGELFF
CDR3 DNA: TGTGCCAGCAGGATACCGGCCGGGGAGCTGTTTTTT
J gene: TRBJ2-2
D gene: -
clone size: -
V gene: TRBV28

CDR3 protein: CASNDPAKNIQYF
CDR3 DNA: TGCGCCAGCAACGATCCAGCCAAAAACATTCAGTACTTC
J gene: TRBJ2-4
D gene: -
clone size: -
V gene: TRBV10-2

CDR3 protein: CSVKTDNSGNTIYF
CDR3 DNA: TGCAGCGTTAAAACAGATAACTCTGGAAACACCATATATTTT
J gene: TRBJ1-3
D gene: -
clone size: -
V gene: TRBV29-1

CDR3 protein: CAPQRALPGETQYF
CDR3 DNA: TGTGCCCCTCAGAGAGCCCTCCCAGGAGAGACCCAGTACTTC
J gene: TRBJ2-5
D gene: -
clone size: few
V gene: TRBV19

CDR3 protein: CASSIGQGRNTGELFF
CDR3 DNA: TGTGCCAGCAGTATTGGACAGGGCCGGAACACCGGGGAGCTGTTTTTT
J gene: TRBJ2-2
D gene: TRBD1
clone size: -
V gene: TRBV27

CDR3 protein: CASSQDRATQYF
CDR3 DNA: TGTGCCAGCAGTCAGGACAGGGCGACCCAGTACTTC
J gene: TRBJ2-5
D gene: TRBD1
clone size: -
V gene: TRBV6-1

CDR3 protein: CASSLQTGGGYEQYF
CDR3 DNA: TGTGCCAGCAGTTTACAGACAGGGGGTGGCTACGAGCAGTACTTC
J gene: TRBJ2-7
D gene: TRBD1
clone size: few
V gene: TRBV27

CDR3 protein: CASTLGQTGMYGYTF
CDR3 DNA: TGTGCCAGTACCCTCGGACAGACAGGGATGTATGGCTACACCTTC
J gene: TRBJ1-2
D gene: TRBD1
clone size: -
V gene: TRBV19

CDR3 protein: CASSPDRGANYGYTF
CDR3 DNA: TGTGCCAGCAGCCCGGACAGGGGAGCTAACTATGGCTACACCTTC
J gene: TRBJ1-2
D gene: TRBD1
clone size: -
V gene: TRBV5-4

CDR3 protein: CASSSLLGPRGPYEQYF
CDR3 DNA: TGTGCCAGCAGCTCTCTACTCGGGCCGAGGGGCCCCTACGAGCAGTACTTC
J gene: TRBJ2-7
D gene: -
clone size: -
V gene: TRBV11-2

CDR3 protein: CASSYGTSSNQPQHF
CDR3 DNA: TGTGCCAGCAGTTACGGGACAAGTAGCAATCAGCCCCAGCATTTT
J gene: TRBJ1-5
D gene: -
clone size: -
V gene: TRBV6-5

CDR3 protein: CATSRDSLSDGTDTQYF
CDR3 DNA: TGTGCCACCAGCCGGGACAGTCTTTCCGACGGCACAGATACGCAGTATTTT
J gene: TRBJ2-3
D gene: TRBD1
clone size: -
V gene: TRBV10-3

CDR3 protein: CASSYLRTGGGYGYTF
CDR3 DNA: TGTGCCAGCAGTTACTTAAGGACAGGGGGAGGGTATGGCTACACCTTC
J gene: TRBJ1-2
D gene: TRBD1
clone size: few
V gene: TRBV6-5

CDR3 protein: CASTPGIRQRAQPQHF
CDR3 DNA: TGTGCCAGCACCCCTGGGATACGACAGCGGGCTCAGCCCCAGCATTTT
J gene: TRBJ1-5
D gene: -
clone size: -
V gene: TRBV21-1

CDR3 protein: CASSPTQSTDTQYF
CDR3 DNA: TGTGCTAGCAGCCCGACCCAGAGCACAGATACGCAGTATTTT
J gene: TRBJ2-3
D gene: -
clone size: once
V gene: TRBV7-7

CDR3 protein: CASSLPVAGAGTDTQYF
CDR3 DNA: TGCGCCAGCAGCTTACCTGTAGCGGGAGCCGGCACAGATACGCAGTATTTT
J gene: TRBJ2-3
D gene: TRBD2
clone size: -
V gene: TRBV5-1

CDR3 protein: CASKREGDTQYF
CDR3 DNA: TGTGCCAGCAAGCGGGAGGGCGATACGCAGTATTTT
J gene: TRBJ2-3
D gene: TRBD2
clone size: few
V gene: TRBV2

CDR3 protein: CASSLEGGSSDTEAFF
CDR3 DNA: TGTGCCAGCAGCTTAGAAGGGGGCTCGTCTGACACTGAAGCTTTCTTT
J gene: TRBJ1-1
D gene: TRBD1
clone size: -
V gene: TRBV7-9

CDR3 protein: CASSRLHGELFF
CDR3 DNA: TGTGCCAGCAGCCGCTTGCACGGGGAGCTGTTTTTT
J gene: TRBJ2-2
D gene: -
clone size: -
V gene: TRBV7-3

CDR3 protein: CASSGAGAGYTF
CDR3 DNA: TGTGCCAGCAGTGGGGCAGGGGCTGGCTACACCTTC
J gene: TRBJ1-2
D gene: -
clone size: -
V gene: TRBV2

CDR3 protein: CASSFRFSGGYGYTF
CDR3 DNA: TGTGCCAGCAGCTTTCGGTTCAGCGGCGGCTATGGCTACACCTTC
J gene: TRBJ1-2
D gene: -
clone size: once
V gene: TRBV5-6